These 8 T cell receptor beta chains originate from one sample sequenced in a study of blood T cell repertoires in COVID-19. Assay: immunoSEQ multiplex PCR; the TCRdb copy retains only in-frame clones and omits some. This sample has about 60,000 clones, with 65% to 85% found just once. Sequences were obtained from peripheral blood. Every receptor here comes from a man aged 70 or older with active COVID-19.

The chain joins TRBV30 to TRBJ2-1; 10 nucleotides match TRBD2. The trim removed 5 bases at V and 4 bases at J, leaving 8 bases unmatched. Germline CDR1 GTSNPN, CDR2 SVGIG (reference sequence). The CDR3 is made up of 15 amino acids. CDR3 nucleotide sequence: TGTGCCTGGGGAACCGGGACTAGCGCTTACAATGAGCAGTTCTTC. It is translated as CAWGTGTSAYNEQFF.

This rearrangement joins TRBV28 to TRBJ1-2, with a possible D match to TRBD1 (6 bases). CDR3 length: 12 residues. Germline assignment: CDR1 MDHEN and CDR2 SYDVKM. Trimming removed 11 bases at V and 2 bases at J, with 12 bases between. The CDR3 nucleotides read TGTGCCGGGGGGGACACCAACTATGGCTACACCTTC. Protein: CAGGDTNYGYTF.

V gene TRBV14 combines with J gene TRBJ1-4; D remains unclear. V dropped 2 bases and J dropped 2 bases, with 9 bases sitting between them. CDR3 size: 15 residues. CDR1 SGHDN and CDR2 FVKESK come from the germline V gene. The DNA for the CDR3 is TGTGCCAGCAGCCAACTCGGGTATACTAATGAAAAACTGTTTTTT. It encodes CASSQLGYTNEKLFF.

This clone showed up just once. CDR3: CASSEEAAGVTEAFF. CDR3 nucleotide sequence: TGCGCCAGCAGCGAGGAGGCGGCCGGTGTCACTGAAGCTTTCTTT. The chain couples TRBV5-1 to TRBJ1-1; D gene uncertain. This CDR3 has 15 residues. Germline CDR1 and CDR2: SGHRS and YFSETQ. V was clipped by 4 bases and J by 4 bases, with 17 bases between them.

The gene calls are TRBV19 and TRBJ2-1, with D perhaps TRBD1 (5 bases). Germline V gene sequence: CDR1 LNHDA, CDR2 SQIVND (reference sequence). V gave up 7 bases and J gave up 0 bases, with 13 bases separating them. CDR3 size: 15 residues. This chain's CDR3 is CASIPTVRSYNEQFF. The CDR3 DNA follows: TGTGCCAGTATCCCGACAGTTCGCTCCTACAATGAGCAGTTCTTC.

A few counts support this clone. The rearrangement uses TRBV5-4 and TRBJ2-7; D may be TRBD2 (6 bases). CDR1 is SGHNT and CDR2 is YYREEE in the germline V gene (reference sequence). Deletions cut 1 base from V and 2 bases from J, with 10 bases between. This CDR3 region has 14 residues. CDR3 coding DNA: TGTGCCAGCAGCTTGTCGGGCGGGACCTACGAGCAGTACTTC. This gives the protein CASSLSGGTYEQYF.

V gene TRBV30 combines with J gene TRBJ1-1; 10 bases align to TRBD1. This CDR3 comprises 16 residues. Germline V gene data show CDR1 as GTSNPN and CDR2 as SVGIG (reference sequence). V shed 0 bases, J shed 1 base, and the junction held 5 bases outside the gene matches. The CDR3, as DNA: TGTGCCTGGAGTGTACTGGACAGGGGGTCGAACACTGAAGCTTTCTTT. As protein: CAWSVLDRGSNTEAFF.

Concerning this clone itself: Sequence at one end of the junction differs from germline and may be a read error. DNA for the CDR3: TGTGCCAGCACCACCCCCGGAGGGGAGCTAGTCTTC. It codes for CASTTPGGELVF. This chain joins TRBV5-6 and TRBJ2-1; tentatively, D is TRBD2 (6 bases). The V gene's germline CDR1 is SGHDT and CDR2 YYEEEE. This CDR3 region has 12 residues.